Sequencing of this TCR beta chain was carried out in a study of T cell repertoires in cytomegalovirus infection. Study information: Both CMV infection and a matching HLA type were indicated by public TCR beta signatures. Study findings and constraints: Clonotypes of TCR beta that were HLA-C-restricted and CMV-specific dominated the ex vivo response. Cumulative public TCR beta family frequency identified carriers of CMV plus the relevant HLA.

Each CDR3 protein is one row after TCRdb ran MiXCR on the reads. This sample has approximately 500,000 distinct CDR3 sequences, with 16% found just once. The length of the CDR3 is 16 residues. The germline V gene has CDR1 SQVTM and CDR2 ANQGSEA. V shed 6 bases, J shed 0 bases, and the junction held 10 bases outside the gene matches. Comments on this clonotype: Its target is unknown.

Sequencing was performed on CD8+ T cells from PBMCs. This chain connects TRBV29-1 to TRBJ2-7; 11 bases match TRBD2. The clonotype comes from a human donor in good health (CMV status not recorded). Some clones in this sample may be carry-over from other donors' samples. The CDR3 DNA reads TGCAGCGTCGCTGGGACTAGCGGACTTAGCTCCTACGAGCAGTACTTC. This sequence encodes CSVAGTSGLSSYEQYF.